The 24 T cell receptor beta chains given below trace back to one sample, sequenced in a study of Tregs in tolerant kidney transplant recipients. Generated by immunoSEQ multiplex PCR, the TCRdb table keeps only in-frame clones and is missing some. The data contain roughly 250,000 clones, about 80% of them singletons. Sequencing input: CD4+ T cells from blood. These receptors were collected from a human donor in good health.

This clone was counted only a few times. The chain links TRBV2 to TRBJ1-2, with D perhaps matching TRBD1 (5 bases). The CDR3 is made up of 17 amino acids. Trimming left V 6 bases short and J 2 bases short, with 22 bases between. Germline CDR1 and CDR2: SNHLY and FYNNEI. The CDR3 DNA follows: TGTGCCAGCAGCCAATCCCGAACAGGCGGAGCGAACTATGGCTACACCTTC. Amino acid sequence: CASSQSRTGGANYGYTF.

The chain is built from TRBV6-5 and TRBJ1-1; D perhaps matches TRBD1 (5 bases). Germline-derived CDR1 and CDR2 are MNHEY and SVGAGI. This CDR3 has 12 residues. V was cut by 5 bases and J by 3 bases, with 7 bases left in between. The CDR3 DNA is TGTGCCAGCAGTAAAGGGGACACTGAAGCTTTCTTT. This encodes CASSKGDTEAFF.

The chain employs TRBV18 and TRBJ2-4; D is undetermined. V was trimmed by 0 bases and J by 2 bases, leaving 17 bases between them. The germline V gene has CDR1 KGHSH and CDR2 LQKENI. The length of the CDR3 is 18 residues. The CDR3, as DNA: TGTGCCAGCTCACCACCGATGGGTCTGGGGTCCACCAAAAACATTCAGTACTTC. Encoded protein: CASSPPMGLGSTKNIQYF.

Regarding this clone: Additional DNA sequences in this sample encode the identical CDR3. The genes are TRBV7-2 and TRBJ1-5; 8 nucleotides line up with TRBD1. V lost 5 bases and J lost 6; bases outside the gene matches: 12. The CDR3 spans 16 residues. CDR1 is SGHTA, CDR2 FQGNSA, per germline. The CDR3 nucleotides read TGTGCCAGCAGCACAAGGACCGGGACAGGCATTCAGCCCCAGCATTTT. The encoded protein is CASSTRTGTGIQPQHF.

The chain combines TRBV9 with TRBJ2-3; D not certain. Looked up from germline, CDR1 is SGDLS and CDR2 is YYNGEE. The CDR3 sequence is 15 residues long. V gave up 3 bases and J gave up 2 bases, with 13 bases separating them. The CDR3 loop reads CASSAAPHNTDTQYF. The CDR3 coding sequence is TGTGCCAGCAGCGCCGCCCCACACAACACAGATACGCAGTATTTT. The full variable domain, its missing parts supplied by reference TRBV9 and TRBJ2-3, is DSGVTQTPKHLITATGQRVTLRCSPRSGDLSVYWYQQSLDQGLQFLIQYYNGEERAKGNILERFSAQQFPDLHSELNLSSLELGDSALYFCASSAAPHNTDTQYFGPGTRLTVL.

The CDR3 spells CASSWGHNTGELFF. The CDR3 region has the DNA TGCGCCAGCAGTTGGGGACATAACACCGGGGAGCTGTTTTTT. The gene calls are TRBV5-1 and TRBJ2-2, with D perhaps TRBD1 (6 bases). CDR1 and CDR2 (germline): SGHRS, YFSETQ. CDR3 length: 14 residues. V lost 5 bases and J lost 2, with 10 bases in between.

The rearrangement uses TRBV4-1 and TRBJ2-7; D call uncertain. V gave up 0 bases and J gave up 7 bases, with 16 bases separating them. The germline gives CDR1 MGHRA, CDR2 YSYEKL. The CDR3 totals 15 residues. The CDR3 nucleotides are TGCGCCAGCAGCCAAGATGATGGTTTTGGCTTTGAGCAGTACTTC. Translated: CASSQDDGFGFEQYF.

Note on this clone: Germline and junction disagree at one end, which may indicate a read error. The chain employs TRBV7-7 and TRBJ2-2; a weak D match, TRBD1 (5 bases). The CDR3 totals 15 residues. The V gene's germline CDR1 is SSHAT and CDR2 FNYEAQ (reference sequence). CDR3 sequence (DNA): TGTGCTAGCAGCTCCACAGGAGCCAGGACCGGGGAGCTGTTTTTT. It yields the protein CASSSTGARTGELFF.

The chain links TRBV2 to TRBJ2-3; D unresolved. The length of the CDR3 is 12 residues. V shed 2 bases and J shed 10 bases, with 10 bases lying between them. Germline V gene data show CDR1 as SNHLY and CDR2 as FYNNEI. Here the CDR3 reads CASSETPRPQYF. CDR3 nucleotide sequence: TGTGCCAGCAGTGAAACACCACGTCCGCAGTATTTT.

This chain joins TRBV4-1 and TRBJ2-1; D ambiguous. Germline CDR1 MGHRA, CDR2 YSYEKL. V lost 1 base to trimming and J lost 8 bases, with 3 bases between them. The length of the CDR3 is 11 residues. The CDR3: CASSQVDEQFF. The CDR3 nucleotides read TGCGCCAGCAGCCAAGTAGATGAGCAGTTCTTC.

The V gene is TRBV25-1, the J gene TRBJ2-5; 7 bases line up with TRBD1. V was clipped by 6 bases and J by 4 bases; unmatched bases: 11. This CDR3 is 15 amino acids long. Germline V gives CDR1 MGHDK, CDR2 SYGVNS. The CDR3 loop is CASSPIEGGGETQYF. CDR3 DNA sequence: TGTGCCAGCAGCCCCATTGAAGGGGGCGGAGAGACCCAGTACTTC.

The V gene is TRBV5-1, the J gene TRBJ2-7; possible D gene TRBD1, 8 bases. The V gene lost 4 bases and the J gene lost 3 bases, with 20 bases spanning the gap. Germline V lookup: CDR1 SGHRS, CDR2 YFSETQ. The length of the CDR3 is 16 residues. Here the CDR3 reads CASSPQLTGGGYEQYF. CDR3 coding DNA: TGCGCCAGCAGCCCGCAACTTACAGGGGGGGGCTACGAGCAGTACTTC.

The chain couples TRBV5-4 to TRBJ2-2, with 8 bases that match TRBD2. The length of the CDR3 is 16 residues. J lost 3 bases, V lost 0 bases, and 4 bases had no gene match. Germline assignment: CDR1 SGHNT and CDR2 YYREEE (reference sequence). DNA for the CDR3: TGTGCCAGCAGCTTGGTACCGGGAGGGTACACCGGGGAGCTGTTTTTT. Translated, it gives CASSLVPGGYTGELFF.

The chain carries TRBV30 and TRBJ2-2, with TRBD2 matching 8 bases. Germline-derived CDR1 and CDR2 are GTSNPN and SVGIG (reference sequence). J was trimmed by 3 bases and V by 3 bases; bases with no gene match: 9. There are 16 residues in the CDR3. CDR3 region: CAWRLSSGGYTGELFF. The CDR3 region has the DNA TGTGCCTGGAGGCTATCAAGCGGGGGATACACCGGGGAGCTGTTTTTT.

A note on this clone: This sample also contains other DNA sequences that code for the same CDR3. V and J are TRBV5-1 and TRBJ2-3; maybe TRBD1 (5 bases). The CDR3 length is 15 residues. Looked up from germline, CDR1 is SGHRS and CDR2 is YFSETQ. Trimming pared 1 base from V and 1 base from J, leaving 10 bases between. CDR3 sequence (DNA): TGCGCCAGCAGCTTGCAGGGTGGGGGCACAGATACGCAGTATTTT. The encoded protein is CASSLQGGGTDTQYF. Full variable domain (remainder filled in from reference TRBV5-1 and TRBJ2-3): KAGVTQTPRYLIKTRGQQVTLSCSPISGHRSVSWYQQTPGQGLQFLFEYFSETQRNKGNFPGRFSGRQFSNSRSEMNVSTLELGDSALYLCASSLQGGGTDTQYFGPGTRLTVL.

The CDR3 DNA reads as TGTGCCAGCAGCTTAACAGGGGGTTCGAATGAGCAGTTCTTC. Its protein is CASSLTGGSNEQFF. The chain carries TRBV5-4 and TRBJ2-1; the match to TRBD1 covers 8 bases. The trim removed 2 bases at V and 7 bases at J, leaving 5 bases unmatched. Germline V lookup: CDR1 SGHNT, CDR2 YYREEE (reference sequence). This CDR3 has 14 amino acids. The variable domain in full, completed from reference TRBV5-4 and TRBJ2-1, reads ETGVTQSPTHLIKTRGQQVTLRCSSQSGHNTVSWYQQALGQGPQFIFQYYREEENGRGNFPPRFSGLQFPNYSSELNVNALELDDSALYLCASSLTGGSNEQFFGPGTRLTVL.

The chain joins TRBV6-1 to TRBJ1-5; TRBD1 matches 7 bases. V was clipped by 7 bases and J by 7 bases; unmatched bases: 4. Germline CDR1 and CDR2: MNHNS and SASEGT. This CDR3 contains 12 residues. CDR3 in DNA: TGTGCCAGCACCCCACAGGGGCAGCCCCAGCATTTT. Its protein product is CASTPQGQPQHF.

The chain couples TRBV19 to TRBJ1-5; maybe TRBD1 (6 bases). This CDR3 has 16 residues. Germline-derived CDR1 and CDR2 are LNHDA and SQIVND (reference sequence). V was clipped by 6 bases and J by 2 bases, with 17 bases between them. Here the CDR3 reads CASSRISGAGNQPQHF. The DNA of the CDR3 is TGTGCCAGTAGCCGAATCTCAGGGGCGGGCAATCAGCCCCAGCATTTT.

The chain carries TRBV18 and TRBJ2-5, with D tentatively TRBD1 (6 bases). The CDR3 is 13 residues long. V was trimmed by 6 bases and J by 0 bases, leaving 8 bases between them. CDR1 is KGHSH and CDR2 is LQKENI in the germline V gene. The CDR3 spells CASSWTDQETQYF. CDR3 sequence (DNA): TGTGCCAGCTCGTGGACAGACCAAGAGACCCAGTACTTC.

V is TRBV9 and J is TRBJ2-6; D is undetermined. Trimming pared 2 bases from V and 2 bases from J, leaving 2 bases between. In germline, CDR1 is SGDLS, CDR2 YYNGEE. The CDR3 extends over 13 amino acids. CDR3 coding DNA: TGTGCCAGCAGCGTTCCTGGGGCCAACGTCCTGACTTTC. Protein product: CASSVPGANVLTF.

The rearrangement uses TRBV6-5 and TRBJ1-2; possibly TRBD1 for D (6 bases). There are 15 residues in the CDR3. Germline V gene data show CDR1 as MNHEY and CDR2 as SVGAGI. Between the trimmed V and J ends, which lost 0 bases and 0 bases, there was a span of 8 bases. The CDR3 is CASSYSRQANYGYTF. CDR3 sequence (DNA): TGTGCCAGCAGTTACTCGAGACAGGCTAACTATGGCTACACCTTC.

The V and J genes are TRBV6-4 and TRBJ2-5; D is unclear. The J call may be wrong; the DNA end is better matched by TRBJ2-7. CDR1 is MRHNA, CDR2 SNTAGT, per germline. CDR3 size: 16 residues. CDR3 residues: CATKKRRYRRSYEQYF. The CDR3 nucleotides are TGTGCCACCAAAAAACGCCGGTATAGGCGCTCCTACGAGCAGTACTTC.

This chain joins TRBV11-2 and TRBJ2-6; D gene unclear. The V and J ends lost 2 bases and 4 bases respectively, with 3 bases between them. CDR1 and CDR2 (germline): SGHAT, FQNNGV. The CDR3 runs 13 residues. In DNA, the CDR3 is TGTGCCAGCAGCTTAAACGGGGCCAACGTCCTGACTTTC. As protein: CASSLNGANVLTF.

The chain is built from TRBV6-1 and TRBJ2-4; D may be TRBD2 (5 bases). In germline, CDR1 is MNHNS, CDR2 SASEGT. The length of the CDR3 is 15 residues. V was pared by 7 bases and J by 0 bases, with 13 bases between. The CDR3 loop is CASTQERLAKNIQYF. In DNA, the CDR3 is TGTGCCAGCACCCAAGAGCGGCTAGCCAAAAACATTCAGTACTTC.